The rows below give T cell receptor beta chains drawn from one sample of a study of blood T cell repertoires in COVID-19. The assay was immunoSEQ multiplex PCR, and TCRdb's table has in-frame clones only and misses some. This table has approximately 270,000 clones, approximately 86% appearing once. Input material: peripheral blood. The source of these receptors is a man aged 80 or over with acute or convalescent COVID-19. Each CDR3 is given with its conserved first and last residue. The order of the fields is CDR3 protein, CDR3 DNA, D gene, J gene, clone size, V gene. A D gene is named only where the DNA matches it firmly. Clone size is stated in some rows and not others, as once, few, many or a class when expanded.

CDR3aa: CATGLAGAREQYF; CDR3nt: TGTGCCACCGGACTAGCGGGAGCTCGGGAGCAGTACTTC; d_gene: TRBD2; j_gene: TRBJ2-7; abundance: once; v_gene: TRBV10-3
CDR3aa: CASSYIARGNEQFF; CDR3nt: TGTGCCAGCAGTTACATAGCCCGGGGGAATGAGCAGTTCTTC; d_gene: NA; j_gene: TRBJ2-1; abundance: NA; v_gene: TRBV6-2/TRBV6-3
CDR3aa: CAISESTAMENEKLFF; CDR3nt: TGTGCCATCAGTGAGTCTACCGCGATGGAGAATGAAAAACTGTTTTTT; d_gene: NA; j_gene: TRBJ1-4; abundance: few; v_gene: TRBV10-3
CDR3aa: CASSYWDRGGEGYTF; CDR3nt: TGTGCCAGCAGTTACTGGGACAGGGGAGGGGAAGGCTACACCTTC; d_gene: TRBD1; j_gene: TRBJ1-2; abundance: NA; v_gene: TRBV6-5
CDR3aa: CASRETGGANTGELFF; CDR3nt: TGTGCCAGTAGAGAGACCGGGGGGGCGAACACCGGGGAGCTGTTTTTT; d_gene: TRBD2; j_gene: TRBJ2-2; abundance: NA; v_gene: TRBV19
CDR3aa: CSVERAGTGDTQYF; CDR3nt: TGCAGCGTTGAAAGGGCTGGGACAGGAGATACGCAGTATTTT; d_gene: TRBD1; j_gene: TRBJ2-3; abundance: NA; v_gene: TRBV29-1
CDR3aa: CASSLGTANEKLFF; CDR3nt: TGTGCCAGCAGCTTAGGGACAGCTAATGAAAAACTGTTTTTT; d_gene: NA; j_gene: TRBJ1-4; abundance: NA; v_gene: TRBV11-2
CDR3aa: CASSYGHGLAPQHF; CDR3nt: TGTGCCAGCAGTTACGGGCACGGCTTGGCGCCCCAGCATTTT; d_gene: NA; j_gene: TRBJ1-5; abundance: NA; v_gene: TRBV6-6
CDR3aa: CASSLDRTDSGNTIYF; CDR3nt: TGCGCCAGCAGCTTGGACAGGACGGACTCTGGAAACACCATATATTTT; d_gene: NA; j_gene: TRBJ1-3; abundance: NA; v_gene: TRBV5-1
CDR3aa: CASSRVMGAGETQYF; CDR3nt: TGCGCCAGCAGCCGAGTAATGGGGGCGGGAGAGACCCAGTACTTC; d_gene: NA; j_gene: TRBJ2-5; abundance: NA; v_gene: TRBV4-1
CDR3aa: CASSLSDTQETQYF; CDR3nt: TGTGCCAGCAGTTTATCGGACACGCAAGAGACCCAGTACTTC; d_gene: NA; j_gene: TRBJ2-5; abundance: NA; v_gene: TRBV27
CDR3aa: CASSQGLGAGRARNEQFF; CDR3nt: TGTGCCAGCAGCCAAGGGTTAGGCGCCGGGAGGGCAAGGAATGAGCAGTTCTTC; d_gene: TRBD2; j_gene: TRBJ2-1; abundance: NA; v_gene: TRBV3-1/TRBV3-2
CDR3aa: CASSLGQGTNSPLHF; CDR3nt: TGTGCCAGCAGCCTGGGACAGGGAACCAATTCACCCCTCCACTTT; d_gene: TRBD1; j_gene: TRBJ1-6; abundance: NA; v_gene: TRBV7-2
CDR3aa: CASSPGRDSNVLTF; CDR3nt: TGTGCCAGCAGCCCGGGGCGGGATTCCAACGTCCTGACTTTC; d_gene: NA; j_gene: TRBJ2-6; abundance: NA; v_gene: TRBV5-4
CDR3aa: CASSRQGFNYGYTF; CDR3nt: TGTGCCAGCAGTCGTCAGGGATTTAACTATGGCTACACCTTC; d_gene: NA; j_gene: TRBJ1-2; abundance: NA; v_gene: TRBV2
CDR3aa: CASSLALSLAGGSTDTQYF; CDR3nt: TGTGCCAGCAGCTTAGCCCTATCCTTGGCGGGGGGGAGCACAGATACGCAGTATTTT; d_gene: TRBD2; j_gene: TRBJ2-3; abundance: NA; v_gene: TRBV7-2
CDR3aa: CASSLDQGAETQYF; CDR3nt: TGTGCCAGCAGCTTGGACCAGGGGGCAGAGACCCAGTACTTC; d_gene: TRBD1; j_gene: TRBJ2-5; abundance: NA; v_gene: TRBV5-4
CDR3aa: CASSQDSRLAKNIQYF; CDR3nt: TGCGCCAGCAGCCAAGATTCGCGGCTAGCCAAAAACATTCAGTACTTC; d_gene: NA; j_gene: TRBJ2-4; abundance: few; v_gene: TRBV4-1
CDR3aa: CASSDGTGKTEAFF; CDR3nt: TGTGCCAGCAGCGATGGGACTGGGAAGACTGAAGCTTTCTTT; d_gene: NA; j_gene: TRBJ1-1; abundance: NA; v_gene: TRBV7-8
CDR3aa: CAISESGQGMQTQYF; CDR3nt: TGTGCCATCAGTGAGTCAGGTCAGGGGATGCAGACCCAGTACTTC; d_gene: NA; j_gene: TRBJ2-5; abundance: NA; v_gene: TRBV10-3
CDR3aa: CASSGGTGIFRSGTDTQYF; CDR3nt: TGTGCCAGCAGCGGTGGGACAGGAATATTCCGATCCGGCACAGATACGCAGTATTTT; d_gene: TRBD1; j_gene: TRBJ2-3; abundance: NA; v_gene: TRBV9
CDR3aa: CAISGRTSGDYEQYF; CDR3nt: TGTGCCATCAGTGGAAGGACTAGCGGAGATTACGAGCAGTACTTC; d_gene: TRBD2; j_gene: TRBJ2-7; abundance: once; v_gene: TRBV10-3
CDR3aa: CATSDPAGGQETQYF; CDR3nt: TGTGCCACCAGTGATCCAGCGGGCGGCCAAGAGACCCAGTACTTC; d_gene: NA; j_gene: TRBJ2-5; abundance: NA; v_gene: TRBV24-1